This T cell receptor beta chain was documented in a study of cytomegalovirus exposure and HLA in healthy donors. The study's findings and limits: Likely technical artifact: a cluster of highly shared sequence variants.

Primers for the PCR totalled 60 Vbeta and 13 Jbeta. The assay was immunoSEQ multiplex PCR, and TCRdb's table has in-frame clones only and misses some. The sample yields some 250,000 clones, more than 75% seen once. Turning to this clone: Its matching antigen is unknown.

What was sequenced was PBMCs. The sequence was obtained from a woman aged 40 to 49 in good health and CMV-seropositive.

For the CDR3, the DNA is TGTGCCAGCAGCTCGGTGGGGGGGCTAAATTCACCCCTCCACTTT. This codes for CASSSVGGLNSPLHF. The chain links TRBV7-9 to TRBJ1-6; possibly TRBD1 for D (6 bases). From germline, CDR1 is SEHNR and CDR2 FQNEAQ (reference sequence). Between the trimmed V and J ends, which lost 4 bases and 7 bases, there was a span of 14 bases. The length of the CDR3 is 15 residues.